The following is a TCR beta chain sequence with its context. The data belong to a study of blood T cell repertoires in COVID-19. V was pared by 1 base and J by 8 bases, with 5 bases between. The CDR3 covers 12 residues. In the original processing: Researchers report that nucleated cell counts were estimated from reference gene primer amplification. Clones were sequenced by immunoSEQ multiplex PCR, and TCRdb holds only the in-frame ones, with some missing. The V and J calls and clone size are taken from that table; D and trimming were inferred from the DNA. The sample carries fewer than 250,000 clones, roughly 80% recorded once.

The TCR originated in a woman aged 70-85 years with acute or convalescent COVID-19. Sequenced: peripheral blood. The rearrangement joins TRBV12-3 or TRBV12-4 to TRBJ1-4, with unresolved D. The CDR3 region is CASSLGSEKLFF. The CDR3 DNA reads TGTGCCAGCAGTTTAGGAAGCGAAAAACTGTTTTTT.